Listed below are T cell receptor beta chains from one sample, sequenced in a study of blood T cells in healthy people across ages. TCRdb reanalysed the 5' RACE reads using MiXCR and keeps one entry per CDR3 protein. Of over 500,000 distinct CDR3 sequences in the sample, around 27% are singletons; the top ten hold 3% to 4%. Another study also made use of these data, one on T cells of mothers and their children.

Sequencing used blood. Receptors originate from a boy aged 2 to 10 in good health. The CDR3 runs from the conserved cysteine through the conserved F or W. A D gene is named only where the DNA matches it firmly. Expanded clones are given a class, and other clones once, few, many or no size at all.

CDR3	DNA	size	V	J	D
CSVMWTSRGELFF	TGCAGCGTTATGTGGACTAGCCGCGGGGAGCTGTTTTTT	few	TRBV29-1	TRBJ2-2	TRBD2
CAMAGTSYNEQFF	TGTGCCATGGCAGGGACTTCCTACAATGAGCAGTTCTTC	NA	TRBV10-3	TRBJ2-1	NA
CASSFTRLGETQYF	TGTGCCAGCAGCTTTACTCGCCTGGGGGAGACCCAGTACTTC	few	TRBV11-1	TRBJ2-5	NA
CASSPASGGIYEQYF	TGTGCCAGCAGCCCTGCTAGCGGGGGTATCTACGAGCAGTACTTC	few	TRBV3-1	TRBJ2-7	TRBD2
CSARRRPNEQFF	TGCAGTGCTAGAAGGCGCCCCAATGAGCAGTTCTTC	NA	TRBV20-1	TRBJ2-1	NA
CASSRDLSSYNEQFF	TGTGCCAGCAGCCGGGACCTGAGCTCCTACAATGAGCAGTTCTTC	few	TRBV7-2	TRBJ2-1	NA
CAASRTAPSGANVLTF	TGTGCCGCGTCGAGGACGGCCCCCTCTGGGGCCAACGTCCTGACTTTC	few	TRBV7-2	TRBJ2-6	NA
CAIRPGQGNTEAFF	TGTGCCATCAGGCCGGGACAGGGTAACACTGAAGCTTTCTTT	NA	TRBV10-3	TRBJ1-1	TRBD1
CASSLPGDGETRYF	TGTGCCAGCAGCTTACCAGGGGACGGGGAGACCCGGTACTTC	few	TRBV7-7	TRBJ2-5	NA
CASSATPGGEQYF	TGTGCCAGCAGCGCGACTCCAGGCGGCGAGCAGTACTTC	NA	TRBV5-6	TRBJ2-7	NA
CSADWNEKLFF	TGCAGCGCCGACTGGAATGAAAAACTGTTTTTT	NA	TRBV29-1	TRBJ1-4	NA
CASSLYGLQPQHF	TGTGCCAGCAGCTTGTATGGGCTTCAGCCCCAGCATTTT	NA	TRBV11-2	TRBJ1-5	NA
CASSEVRTGVETQHF	TGTGCCAGCAGTGAAGTAAGGACAGGGGTGGAGACCCAGCACTTC	NA	TRBV25-1	TRBJ2-5	TRBD1
CASSQDSTNYGYTF	TGTGCCAGCAGTCAGGACAGTACTAACTATGGCTACACCTTC	few	TRBV7-2	TRBJ1-2	NA
CASSFWGRVQETQYF	TGTGCCAGCAGCTTCTGGGGGAGGGTCCAAGAGACCCAGTACTTC	few	TRBV5-6	TRBJ2-5	TRBD2
CASSIGVEAFF	TGTGCCAGCAGCATAGGAGTGGAAGCTTTCTTT	NA	TRBV14	TRBJ1-1	NA
CASSHPTGGRTEAFF	TGTGCCAGCAGCCACCCGACAGGGGGCAGGACTGAAGCTTTCTTT	NA	TRBV3-1	TRBJ1-1	TRBD1
CASSLGYRDRGLREQFF	TGTGCCAGCAGCTTAGGGTACCGGGACAGGGGGCTAAGGGAGCAGTTCTTC	NA	TRBV7-9	TRBJ2-1	TRBD1
CSARAPTGALFGYTF	TGCAGTGCTAGAGCGCCCACAGGGGCCCTCTTTGGCTACACCTTC	NA	TRBV20-1	TRBJ1-2	TRBD1
CASSLADRPGYTF	TGTGCCAGCAGCTTAGCGGACAGGCCTGGCTACACCTTC	NA	TRBV7-9	TRBJ1-2	TRBD1
CSVVGASHTGELFF	TGCAGCGTTGTAGGGGCAAGTCACACCGGGGAGCTGTTTTTT	few	TRBV29-1	TRBJ2-2	NA
CASSFQWAYEQYF	TGTGCCAGCAGCTTCCAATGGGCCTACGAGCAGTACTTC	few	TRBV7-2	TRBJ2-7	NA
CASSFRDRYLEQYF	TGTGCCAGCAGTTTCCGGGACAGGTATCTCGAGCAGTACTTC	NA	TRBV28	TRBJ2-7	TRBD1
CASSLMGELFF	TGTGCCAGCAGCTTAATGGGGGAGCTGTTTTTT	few	TRBV7-9	TRBJ2-2	NA
CSAREKSYEQYF	TGCAGTGCTAGAGAAAAATCCTACGAGCAGTACTTC	NA	TRBV20-1	TRBJ2-7	NA
CASSGPGAGDNEQFF	TGCGCCAGCAGTGGACCGGGGGCTGGGGACAATGAGCAGTTCTTC	many	TRBV10-1	TRBJ2-1	NA
CASSLGGRLQETQYF	TGTGCCAGCAGCTTGGGGGGGCGACTCCAAGAGACCCAGTACTTC	NA	TRBV5-5	TRBJ2-5	NA
CSARPPILSTDTQYF	TGCAGTGCTAGACCGCCGATCCTCTCTACAGATACGCAGTATTTT	NA	TRBV20-1	TRBJ2-3	NA
CASSESGSMDEQYF	TGTGCCAGCAGTGAGAGCGGTTCTATGGACGAGCAGTACTTC	few	TRBV2	TRBJ2-7	NA
CASSDGGRATGEQFF	TGTGCCAGCAGTGATGGCGGGAGGGCCACGGGTGAACAGTTCTTC	NA	TRBV28	TRBJ2-1	TRBD2
CASSQGRATNTEAFF	TGTGCCAGCAGCCAAGGTAGGGCTACGAACACTGAAGCTTTCTTT	NA	TRBV3-1	TRBJ1-1	NA
CASSQGGQGRYEQYF	TGCGCCAGCAGCCAAGGGGGACAGGGACGGTACGAGCAGTACTTC	few	TRBV4-1	TRBJ2-7	TRBD1
CASSPSQGARTGELFF	TGTGCCAGCAGCCCCTCCCAGGGGGCACGGACCGGGGAGCTGTTTTTT	NA	TRBV7-6	TRBJ2-2	TRBD1